What follows are 32 T cell receptor beta chains derived from one specimen sequenced in a study of T cells in Graves' hyperthyroidism and ophthalmopathy. Amplified regions were TCR beta CDR3 sequences from RNA transcripts. The HTBI primer set served for first-round RT-PCR of the TCR CDR3. TCRdb reprocessed the multiplex PCR reads with MiXCR, giving one entry per CDR3 protein. The data hold 500,000 to 750,000 distinct CDR3 sequences, with approximately 44% observed a single time. Specimen: peripheral blood or thyroid tissue (not recorded which). Receptors were obtained from a woman aged 18-29 years with Graves' hyperthyroidism.

In its sample, this clonotype was seen many times. The gene calls are TRBV20-1 and TRBJ1-1; TRBD1 matches 7 bases. The CDR3 spans 12 residues. The germline gives CDR1 DFQATT, CDR2 SNEGSKA (reference sequence). The V and J ends lost 7 bases and 3 bases, in that order; junction bases with no gene match: 5. This chain's CDR3 is CSVNQGDTEAFF. The CDR3 region has the DNA TGCAGTGTTAATCAGGGGGACACTGAAGCTTTCTTT.

Regarding this clonotype: The conserved phenylalanine or tryptophan normally closing the CDR3 is absent here, so this likely arose from a read error. Because the CDR3's place on the DNA is in doubt, the DNA is left out and the CDR3 is given as listed by TCRdb. J is TRBJ1-1 and V is TRBV12-3 or TRBV12-4; TRBD1, as called in the table, went unchecked against the DNA. The CDR3 spans 12 amino acids, including both terminal residues. This chain's CDR3 is CASIATGARVVY.

This clonotype appeared a single time. The chain combines TRBV11-2 with TRBJ1-2; no clear D. There are 14 residues in the CDR3. Germline V gene data show CDR1 as SGHAT and CDR2 as FQNNGV. V was pared by 6 bases and J by 0 bases, with 11 bases between. CDR3 coding DNA: TGTGCCAGCAGGGAAGCCGATACTAACTATGGCTACACCTTC. Amino acid sequence: CASREADTNYGYTF.

This clonotype was seen ten or more times. The CDR3 reads CASSILGQSGYTF. CDR3 bases: TGTGCCAGTAGTATTCTGGGGCAGTCGGGCTACACCTTC. V is TRBV19 and J is TRBJ1-2, with a tentative D call TRBD1 (5 bases). This CDR3 contains 13 residues. CDR1 is LNHDA, CDR2 SQIVND, per germline (reference sequence). V gave up 3 bases and J gave up 8 bases, with 13 bases separating them.

J is TRBJ1-2 and V is TRBV29-1, with D unresolved. Germline loops: CDR1 SQVTM, CDR2 ANQGSEA. The CDR3 is 11 residues long. V lost 2 bases and J lost 3, with 4 bases in between. The CDR3 DNA reads as TGCAGCGTTGAAACCGACTATGGCTACACCTTC. This codes for CSVETDYGYTF.

The V and J genes are TRBV7-2 and TRBJ2-7, with TRBD2 as a possible D gene (5 bases). Germline lookup yields CDR1 SGHTA and CDR2 FQGNSA. The length of the CDR3 is 13 residues. Trimming pared 5 bases from V and 3 bases from J, leaving 11 bases between. CDR3 sequence reads: CASSEPAGYEQYF. The CDR3, as DNA: TGTGCCAGCAGCGAACCGGCGGGCTACGAGCAGTACTTC.

With respect to this clonotype: Possible read error: a much larger clone is one base away. This chain connects TRBV11-2 to TRBJ1-1; D remains ambiguous. The CDR3 is 14 amino acids. Germline CDR1 is SGHAT and CDR2 is FQNNGV. Trimming left V 5 bases short and J 4 bases short, with 14 bases between. The CDR3 reads CASSPTVWFTEAFF. The CDR3 DNA reads as TGTGCCAGCAGCCCAACAGTGTGGTTCACTGAAGCTTTCTTT. The variable domain in full, with the rest retrieved from reference TRBV11-2 and TRBJ1-1, is EAGVAQSPRYKIIEKRQSVAFWCNPISGHATLYWYQQILGQGPKLLIQFQNNGVVDDSQLPKDRFSAERLKGVDSTLKIQPAKLEDSAVYLCASSPTVWFTEAFFGQGTRLTVV.

This clonotype has a count of ten or more. The chain recombines TRBV20-1 with TRBJ2-5, with 10 nucleotides matching TRBD2. This CDR3 spans 15 amino acids. J lost 4 bases, V lost 4 bases, and 9 bases had no gene match. In germline, CDR1 is DFQATT, CDR2 SNEGSKA (reference sequence). The CDR3 DNA reads as TGCAGTGCTATTGGCCTAGCGGGAGTCCGAGAGACCCAGTACTTC. As protein: CSAIGLAGVRETQYF.

CDR3 loop: CASSLGSTSGSDTQHF. The CDR3 DNA reads TGTGCCAGCAGCTTAGGATCGACTAGCGGTTCAGATACGCAGCATTTT. The chain carries TRBV7-9 and TRBJ2-3, with D unresolved. Gene TRBJ1-5 matches the end of the DNA better, so the J call may be wrong. Germline lookup yields CDR1 SEHNR and CDR2 FQNEAQ (reference sequence). The CDR3 totals 16 residues.

The sample holds many counts of this clonotype. The rearrangement links TRBV19 to TRBJ1-1, with D possibly being TRBD1 (5 bases). The CDR3 sequence is 15 residues long. CDR1 and CDR2 (germline): LNHDA, SQIVND (reference sequence). Between the trimmed V and J ends, which lost 1 base and 4 bases, there was a span of 13 bases. The CDR3 region is CASSIVAGSVTEAFF. Here the CDR3 DNA reads TGTGCCAGTAGTATAGTGGCAGGGTCTGTCACTGAAGCTTTCTTT. Complete variable domain (other parts from reference TRBV19 and TRBJ1-1): DGGITQSPKYLFRKEGQNVTLSCEQNLNHDAMYWYRQDPGQGLRLIYYSQIVNDFQKGDIAEGYSVSREKKESFPLTVTSAQKNPTAFYLCASSIVAGSVTEAFFGQGTRLTVV.

The rearrangement links TRBV7-8 to TRBJ2-5; D call uncertain. The CDR3 runs to 13 residues. Trimming took 3 bases from V and 6 from J, leaving 11 bases between them. Germline V gives CDR1 SGHVS, CDR2 FQNEAQ. The CDR3 reads CASSFGQEKTQYF. Written as DNA, the CDR3 is TGTGCCAGCAGCTTCGGCCAGGAGAAGACCCAGTACTTC.

This clonotype has a count of ten or more. The chain is built from TRBV5-5 and TRBJ2-5; 9 positions agree with TRBD1. The germline CDR1 and CDR2 sequences are SGHKS and YYEKEE (reference sequence). Trimming took 0 bases from V and 5 from J; bases not matched to a gene: 8. The CDR3 length is 16 residues. CDR3 DNA: TGTGCCAGCAGCTTGGGCGGACAGGGGAGGTGGGAGACCCAGTACTTC. Translating it yields CASSLGGQGRWETQYF. The entire variable domain, with the rest obtained from reference TRBV5-5 and TRBJ2-5, is as follows: DAGVTQSPTHLIKTRGQQVTLRCSPISGHKSVSWYQQVLGQGPQFIFQYYEKEERGRGNFPDRFSARQFPNYSSELNVNALLLGDSALYLCASSLGGQGRWETQYFGPGTRLLVL.

This clonotype was picked up many times. The V gene is TRBV7-2, the J gene TRBJ1-3; D is ambiguous. CDR1 SGHTA and CDR2 FQGNSA come from the germline V gene. Deletions cut 0 bases from V and 4 bases from J, with 10 bases between. The CDR3 length is 15 residues. This CDR3 is CASSLAAGAGNTIYF. The CDR3 coding sequence is TGTGCCAGCAGCTTAGCGGCGGGAGCGGGAAACACCATATATTTT.

The sample holds one count of this clonotype. The rearrangement links TRBV20-1 to TRBJ1-2; a possible D gene is TRBD1 (5 bases). Germline V gene data show CDR1 as DFQATT and CDR2 as SNEGSKA (reference sequence). Trimming pared 5 bases from V and 6 bases from J, leaving 19 bases between. The CDR3 is 14 amino acids. The CDR3 here is CSAASQTEADGYTF. The DNA for the CDR3 is TGCAGTGCTGCCAGCCAGACAGAGGCAGATGGCTACACCTTC.

The rearrangement joins TRBV4-1 to TRBJ1-4; a weak D match, TRBD1 (5 bases). Germline CDR1 is MGHRA and CDR2 is YSYEKL. The CDR3 covers 15 residues. Trimming cost V 4 bases and J 7 bases, with 16 bases left between them. CDR3 sequence reads: CASSPNRGGSEKLFF. In nucleotides, the CDR3 is TGCGCCAGCAGCCCCAACCGGGGGGGGAGTGAAAAACTGTTTTTT.

This clonotype appeared once. Just one base apart from a much larger clone, this may be a read error. This rearrangement joins TRBV6-6 to TRBJ1-1; no clear D gene. The CDR3 consists of 15 residues. CDR1 MNHNY and CDR2 SVGAGI come from the germline V gene (reference sequence). Trimming cost V 5 bases and J 1 base, with 14 bases left between them. The CDR3 nucleotides read TGTGCCAGCAGTGAAGAGCGACGGGCGAACACTGAAGCTTTCTTT. It specifies CASSEERRANTEAFF.

This sequence joins TRBV20-1 and TRBJ1-4; D gene uncertain. The V end lost 4 bases, the J end lost 3 bases, and 3 bases lay between the germline ends. This CDR3 comprises 11 residues. The germline CDR1 and CDR2 sequences are DFQATT and SNEGSKA (reference sequence). CDR3: CSATPNEKLFF. CDR3 DNA: TGCAGTGCTACCCCTAATGAAAAACTGTTTTTT.

This clonotype was counted at least ten times. This rearrangement joins TRBV19 to TRBJ1-4; D unclear. The germline V gene encodes CDR1 LNHDA and CDR2 SQIVND (reference sequence). The CDR3 extends over 12 amino acids. Between the trimmed V and J ends, which lost 5 bases and 8 bases, there was a span of 9 bases. The CDR3 sequence: CASSRLAEKLFF. CDR3 DNA: TGTGCCAGTAGTCGTCTGGCCGAAAAACTGTTTTTT.

The chain uses TRBV12-3 or TRBV12-4 and TRBJ1-1, with D uncertain. V dropped 2 bases and J dropped 3 bases, with 13 bases sitting between them. The CDR3 sequence is 15 residues long. The chain's CDR3 is CASSLIYGRHTEAFF. CDR3 bases: TGTGCCAGCAGTTTAATCTACGGGCGCCACACTGAAGCTTTCTTT.

The table lists this clonotype with many counts. J is TRBJ1-1 and V is TRBV20-1; TRBD1 agrees at 7 bases. The CDR3 runs to 15 residues. CDR1 is DFQATT, CDR2 SNEGSKA, per germline (reference sequence). Trimming took 6 bases from V and 0 from J; bases not matched to a gene: 10. The CDR3 is CSAPTGTVMNTEAFF. The CDR3, as DNA: TGCAGTGCGCCGACAGGGACAGTTATGAACACTGAAGCTTTCTTT.

Many counts were recorded for this clonotype. J is TRBJ1-1 and V is TRBV20-1; 7 positions agree with TRBD1. V lost 6 bases, J lost 2 bases, and 6 bases stayed unmatched. The germline V gene encodes CDR1 DFQATT and CDR2 SNEGSKA (reference sequence). The CDR3 has 13 residues. CDR3 sequence: CSARTGLNTEAFF. CDR3 bases: TGCAGTGCGAGGACAGGCCTAAACACTGAAGCTTTCTTT.

The chain recombines TRBV7-6 with TRBJ2-5; the match to TRBD2 covers 9 bases. The CDR3 is 17 amino acids. V lost 5 bases and J lost 3; bases outside the gene matches: 13. CDR1 is SGHVS, CDR2 FNYEAQ, per germline. Written as DNA, the CDR3 is TGTGCCAGCAGCCTAACGTTAGCGGGAGTAGCGGAAGAGACCCAGTACTTC. Protein: CASSLTLAGVAEETQYF.

Many counts were recorded for this clonotype. One end of the junction fails to match germline, which may point to a read error. This sequence joins TRBV11-2 and TRBJ2-5; tentative D call: TRBD2 (5 bases). Germline CDR1 and CDR2: SGHAT and FQNNGV. The CDR3 is 14 amino acids. The CDR3 DNA reads as TGTGCCAGCAGCCTAAGGGAGAACCAAGATACCCAGTACTTC. Translated: CASSLRENQDTQYF.

Ten or more counts support this clonotype. This chain links TRBV25-1 with TRBJ1-1, with TRBD1 matching 7 bases. CDR1 is MGHDK and CDR2 is SYGVNS in the germline V gene. The CDR3 extends over 16 amino acids. V was pared by 2 bases and J by 0 bases, with 6 bases of the junction left unmatched. Here the CDR3 DNA reads TGTGCCAGCAGTGAAGAGACAGGGACTTTGAACACTGAAGCTTTCTTT. Translated: CASSEETGTLNTEAFF.

This clonotype appeared many times. V is TRBV13 and J is TRBJ1-2, with D possibly matching TRBD1 (6 bases). This CDR3 is built from 15 residues. Germline V gives CDR1 PRHDT, CDR2 FYEKMQ (reference sequence). The germline V and J ends were trimmed by 5 bases and 1 base, with 14 bases remaining between them. The CDR3 DNA is TGTGCCAGCAGCCCTCGGGGGGCGGGTAACTATGGCTACACCTTC. Encoded protein: CASSPRGAGNYGYTF.

This clonotype was counted many times. The chain links TRBV5-6 to TRBJ1-1; 7 bases map to TRBD1. The J segment lost 0 bases and the V segment lost 4 bases, leaving 6 bases of the junction unmatched. CDR3 length: 15 amino acids. Germline CDR1 SGHDT, CDR2 YYEEEE. The CDR3 DNA sequence: TGTGCCAGCAGCCCTACCGGGACAGTGAACACTGAAGCTTTCTTT. It yields the protein CASSPTGTVNTEAFF.

The rearrangement joins TRBV18 to TRBJ1-4, with D hard to call. V lost 0 bases and J 7 bases, leaving 9 bases between the germline ends. The CDR3 consists of 14 residues. The germline gives CDR1 KGHSH, CDR2 LQKENI. CDR3 coding DNA: TGTGCCAGCTCACCACCGGGTCTATCTGAAAAACTGTTTTTT. Protein sequence: CASSPPGLSEKLFF.

This clonotype has more than one count but fewer than ten. Just one base apart from a much larger clone, this may be a read error. Without the conserved terminal phenylalanine or tryptophan, this CDR3 likely stems from a read error. The chain joins TRBV11-2 to TRBJ1-1; TRBD1 agrees at 9 bases. The CDR3 is 15 amino acids. Trimming removed 5 bases from V and 1 base from J; junction bases left unmatched: 5. Germline values: CDR1 SGHAT, CDR2 FQNNGV. The CDR3 coding sequence is TGTGCCAGCAGCGCCAGGACAGGGGAGAACACTGAAGCTTTCCTT. Translation: CASSARTGENTEAFL.

There are many counts of this clonotype. The chain employs TRBV3-1 and TRBJ2-7, with a tentative D call TRBD2 (6 bases). Trimming removed 0 bases from V and 6 bases from J, with 9 bases in between. Germline V lookup: CDR1 LGHDT, CDR2 YNNKEL (reference sequence). This CDR3 comprises 13 residues. CDR3 bases: TGTGCCAGCAGCCAAGAACTAGCTCTCGAGCAGTACTTC. It is translated as CASSQELALEQYF.

The chain is built from TRBV12-3 or TRBV12-4 and TRBJ1-2, with 9 nucleotides matching TRBD1. J lost 6 bases, V lost 6 bases, and 5 bases had no gene match. The CDR3 sequence is 13 residues long. This CDR3 is CASRPDRGNGYTF. DNA of the CDR3: TGTGCCAGCAGGCCGGACAGGGGTAATGGCTACACCTTC.

This clonotype came up once. The rearrangement links TRBV20-1 to TRBJ2-5, with D maybe TRBD2 (6 bases). The CDR3 is 13 residues long. Per germline, CDR1 DFQATT and CDR2 SNEGSKA (reference sequence). Between the trimmed V and J ends, which lost 0 bases and 4 bases, there was a span of 9 bases. CDR3 bases: TGCAGTGCTAGAGATGGTAGCGGAGAGACCCAGTACTTC. Translated, it gives CSARDGSGETQYF.

There are many counts of this clonotype. V is TRBV7-9 and J is TRBJ2-7; 8 positions agree with TRBD2. With V trimmed by 4 bases and J by 3 bases, 5 bases remained unmatched. This CDR3 has 14 amino acids. Germline loops: CDR1 SEHNR, CDR2 FQNEAQ (reference sequence). CDR3: CASSSGTRDYEQYF. The CDR3 nucleotides read TGTGCCAGCAGCTCCGGGACTAGGGACTACGAGCAGTACTTC.